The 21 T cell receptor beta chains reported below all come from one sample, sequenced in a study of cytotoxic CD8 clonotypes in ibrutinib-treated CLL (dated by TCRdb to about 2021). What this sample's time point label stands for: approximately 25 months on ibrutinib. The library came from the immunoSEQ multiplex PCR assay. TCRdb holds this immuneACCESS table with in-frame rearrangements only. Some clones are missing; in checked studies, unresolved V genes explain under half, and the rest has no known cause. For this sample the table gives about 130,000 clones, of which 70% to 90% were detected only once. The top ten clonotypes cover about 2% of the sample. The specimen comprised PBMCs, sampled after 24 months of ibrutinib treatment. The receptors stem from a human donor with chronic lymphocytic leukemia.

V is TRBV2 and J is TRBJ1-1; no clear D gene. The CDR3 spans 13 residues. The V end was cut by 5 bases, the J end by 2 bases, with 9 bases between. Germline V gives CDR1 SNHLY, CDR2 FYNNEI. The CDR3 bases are TGTGCCAGCAGTACGGGATACAACACTGAAGCTTTCTTT. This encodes CASSTGYNTEAFF.

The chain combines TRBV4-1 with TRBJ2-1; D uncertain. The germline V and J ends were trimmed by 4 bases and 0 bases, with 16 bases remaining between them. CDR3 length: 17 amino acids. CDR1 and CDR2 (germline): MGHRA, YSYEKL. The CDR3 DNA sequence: TGCGCCAGCAGCCTCCCGCGGTGGGGTTCCTCCTACAATGAGCAGTTCTTC. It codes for CASSLPRWGSSYNEQFF.

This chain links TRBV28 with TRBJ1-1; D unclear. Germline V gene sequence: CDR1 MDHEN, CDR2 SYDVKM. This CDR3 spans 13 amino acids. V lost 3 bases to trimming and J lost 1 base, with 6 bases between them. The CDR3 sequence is CASSLRQNTEAFF. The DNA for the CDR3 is TGTGCCAGCAGTTTGAGACAGAACACTGAAGCTTTCTTT. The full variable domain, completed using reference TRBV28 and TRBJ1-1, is DVKVTQSSRYLVKRTGEKVFLECVQDMDHENMFWYRQDPGLGLRLIYFSYDVKMKEKGDIPEGYSVSREKKERFSLILESASTNQTSMYLCASSLRQNTEAFFGQGTRLTVV.

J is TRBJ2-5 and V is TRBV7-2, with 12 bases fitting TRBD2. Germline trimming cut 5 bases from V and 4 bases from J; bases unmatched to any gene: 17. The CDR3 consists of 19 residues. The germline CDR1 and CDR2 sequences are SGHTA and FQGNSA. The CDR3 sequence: CASSSEALAGGQVRETQYF. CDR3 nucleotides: TGTGCCAGCAGCAGCGAAGCGCTAGCGGGGGGGCAGGTGAGAGAGACCCAGTACTTC.

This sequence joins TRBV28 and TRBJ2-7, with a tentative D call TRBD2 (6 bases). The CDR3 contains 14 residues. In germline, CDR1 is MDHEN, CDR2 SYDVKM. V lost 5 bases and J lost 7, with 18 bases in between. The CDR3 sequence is CASSPPEGRVEQYF. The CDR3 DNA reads TGTGCCAGCAGTCCTCCGGAGGGGCGAGTGGAGCAGTACTTC. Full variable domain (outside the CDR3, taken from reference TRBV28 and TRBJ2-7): DVKVTQSSRYLVKRTGEKVFLECVQDMDHENMFWYRQDPGLGLRLIYFSYDVKMKEKGDIPEGYSVSREKKERFSLILESASTNQTSMYLCASSPPEGRVEQYFGPGTRLTVT.

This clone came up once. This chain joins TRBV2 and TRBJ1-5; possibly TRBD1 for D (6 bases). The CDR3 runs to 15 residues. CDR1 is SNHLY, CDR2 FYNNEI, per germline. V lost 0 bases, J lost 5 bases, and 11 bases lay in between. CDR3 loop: CASSEAGPGDQPQHF. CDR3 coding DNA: TGTGCCAGCAGTGAAGCCGGGCCAGGGGATCAGCCCCAGCATTTT.

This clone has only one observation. In nucleotides, the CDR3 is TGTGCCAGCGCCCCCCCTGCCGGGGGGGCTAATGAAAAACTGTTTTTT. Translating gives CASAPPAGGANEKLFF. J is TRBJ1-4 and V is TRBV6-6; TRBD1 might be the D (5 bases). Trimming removed 8 bases from V and 3 bases from J, with 19 bases in between. This CDR3 spans 16 amino acids. Germline V CDR1 and CDR2: MNHNY, SVGAGI (reference sequence).

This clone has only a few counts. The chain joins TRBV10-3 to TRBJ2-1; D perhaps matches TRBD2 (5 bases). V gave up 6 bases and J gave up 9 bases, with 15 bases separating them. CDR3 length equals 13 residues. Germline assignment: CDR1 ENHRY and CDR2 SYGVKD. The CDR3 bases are TGTGCCATCAGAGGACTCCCCGGCGGTGAGCAGTTCTTC. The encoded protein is CAIRGLPGGEQFF.

CDR3 sequence reads: CASSERVLSSGNTIYF. CDR3 in DNA: TGTGCCAGCAGTGAACGGGTTCTGAGCTCTGGAAACACCATATATTTT. The gene calls are TRBV2 and TRBJ1-3; D remains ambiguous. In germline, CDR1 is SNHLY, CDR2 FYNNEI. V was trimmed by 2 bases and J by 0 bases, leaving 11 bases between them. The CDR3 runs to 16 residues.

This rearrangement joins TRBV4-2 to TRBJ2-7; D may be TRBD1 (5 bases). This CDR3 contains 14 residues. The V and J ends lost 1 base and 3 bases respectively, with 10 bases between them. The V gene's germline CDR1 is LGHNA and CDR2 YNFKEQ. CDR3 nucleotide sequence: TGTGCCAGCAGCCAAGCGGGCCAGGGCTACGAGCAGTACTTC. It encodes CASSQAGQGYEQYF.

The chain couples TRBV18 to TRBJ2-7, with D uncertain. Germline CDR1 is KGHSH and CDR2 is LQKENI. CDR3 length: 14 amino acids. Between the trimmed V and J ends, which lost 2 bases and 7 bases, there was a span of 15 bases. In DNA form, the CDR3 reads TGTGCCAGCTCACCAGGCTCTCCGGGTGGGGAGCAGTACTTC. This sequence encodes CASSPGSPGGEQYF.

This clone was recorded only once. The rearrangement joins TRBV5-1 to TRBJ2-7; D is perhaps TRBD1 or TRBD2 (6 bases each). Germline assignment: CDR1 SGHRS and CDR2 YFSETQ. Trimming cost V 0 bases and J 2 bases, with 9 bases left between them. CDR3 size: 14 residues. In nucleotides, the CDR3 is TGCGCCAGCAGCTTGGTGGGGGGCACCTACGAGCAGTACTTC. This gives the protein CASSLVGGTYEQYF.

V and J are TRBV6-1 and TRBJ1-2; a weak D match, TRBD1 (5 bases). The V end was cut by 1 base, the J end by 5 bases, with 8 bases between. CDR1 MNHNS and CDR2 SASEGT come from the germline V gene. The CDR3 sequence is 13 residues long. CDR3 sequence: CASSEGGKYGYTF. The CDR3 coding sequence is TGTGCCAGCAGTGAAGGGGGGAAGTATGGCTACACCTTC.

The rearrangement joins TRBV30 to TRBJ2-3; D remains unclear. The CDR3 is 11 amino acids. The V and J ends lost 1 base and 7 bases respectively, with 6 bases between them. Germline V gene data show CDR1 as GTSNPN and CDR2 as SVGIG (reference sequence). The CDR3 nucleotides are TGTGCCTGGAGTGCTATGAATACGCAGTATTTT. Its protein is CAWSAMNTQYF.

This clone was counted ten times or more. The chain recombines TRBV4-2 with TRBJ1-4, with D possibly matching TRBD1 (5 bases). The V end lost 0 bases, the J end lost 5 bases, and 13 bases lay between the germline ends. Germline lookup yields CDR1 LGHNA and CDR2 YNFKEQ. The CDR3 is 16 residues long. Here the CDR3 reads CASSQDEGRGNEKLFF. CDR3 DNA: TGTGCCAGCAGCCAAGACGAAGGGAGGGGAAATGAAAAACTGTTTTTT.

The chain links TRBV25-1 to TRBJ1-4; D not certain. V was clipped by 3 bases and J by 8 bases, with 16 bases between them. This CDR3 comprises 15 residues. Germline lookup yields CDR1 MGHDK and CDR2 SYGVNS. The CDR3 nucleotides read TGTGCCAGCAGTGACCCTCTGCGGGGAAGGGAAAAACTGTTTTTT. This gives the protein CASSDPLRGREKLFF.

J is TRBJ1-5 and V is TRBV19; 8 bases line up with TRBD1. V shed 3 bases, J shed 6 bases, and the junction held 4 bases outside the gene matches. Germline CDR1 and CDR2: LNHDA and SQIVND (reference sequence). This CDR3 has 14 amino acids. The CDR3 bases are TGTGCCAGTAGTATTACAGGGGGGGGTCAGCCCCAGCATTTT. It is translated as CASSITGGGQPQHF.

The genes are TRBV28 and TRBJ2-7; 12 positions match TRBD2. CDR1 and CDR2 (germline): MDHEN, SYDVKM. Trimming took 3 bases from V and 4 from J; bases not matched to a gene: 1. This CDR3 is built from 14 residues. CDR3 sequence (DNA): TGTGCCAGCAGTTTGACTAGCGGGAGTTACGAGCAGTACTTC. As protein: CASSLTSGSYEQYF.

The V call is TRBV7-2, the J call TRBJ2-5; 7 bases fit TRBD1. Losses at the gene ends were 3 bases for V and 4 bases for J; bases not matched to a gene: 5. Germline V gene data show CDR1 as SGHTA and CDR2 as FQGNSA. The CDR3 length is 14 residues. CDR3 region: CASSFKGGAETQYF. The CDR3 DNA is TGTGCCAGCAGCTTCAAAGGGGGCGCAGAGACCCAGTACTTC.

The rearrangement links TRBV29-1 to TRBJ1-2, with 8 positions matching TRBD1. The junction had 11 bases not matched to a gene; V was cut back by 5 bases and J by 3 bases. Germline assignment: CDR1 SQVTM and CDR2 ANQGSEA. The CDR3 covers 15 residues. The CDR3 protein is CSVTSRGQGDYGYTF. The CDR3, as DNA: TGCAGCGTTACCAGCCGAGGACAGGGAGACTATGGCTACACCTTC.

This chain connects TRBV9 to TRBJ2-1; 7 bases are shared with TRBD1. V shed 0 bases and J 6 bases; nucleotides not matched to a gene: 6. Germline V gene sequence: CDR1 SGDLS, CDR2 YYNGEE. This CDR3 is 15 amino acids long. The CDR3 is CASSVADRAFNEQFF. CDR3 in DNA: TGTGCCAGCAGCGTAGCTGACAGGGCGTTCAATGAGCAGTTCTTC.